The 25 T cell receptor beta chains listed next were all sequenced from one sample in a study of glioma-infiltrating T cells listed by TCRdb under 2016. Sequencing was carried out with an Illumina MiSeq. TCR alpha and beta CDR3 regions were amplified with the iRepertoire nested amplicon-rescue multiplex PCR (arm-PCR) platform from RNA. TCRdb cleaned the public reads at Q25 with fastp, built clones with MiXCR and kept in-frame beta chains. Records with the same CDR3 protein are collapsed into one entry carrying the most frequent genes and DNA. Within this sample are 150,000 or so distinct CDR3 sequences, with more than 35% of them counted one time only. The top ten constitute roughly 20% of the sample. Sequenced material: glioma tissue, nonneoplastic brain tissue, or PBMCs (not recorded which). The receptor source for this set is a human donor with low-grade glioma or glioblastoma, undergoing nonglioma brain surgery, or in good health (not recorded which).

The V call is TRBV7-2, the J call TRBJ2-3, with D possibly matching TRBD2 (6 bases). Trimming stripped 0 bases from V and 1 base from J, with 8 bases between. This CDR3 has 15 residues. Germline V gene data show CDR1 as SGHTA and CDR2 as FQGNSA. CDR3 amino acids: CASSLAGLRTDTQYF. In DNA form, the CDR3 reads TGTGCCAGCAGCTTAGCGGGACTTCGCACAGATACGCAGTATTTT.

CDR3 residues: CATSDPRDTYNEQFF. The CDR3 DNA reads TGTGCCACCAGTGATCCGCGGGACACCTACAATGAGCAGTTCTTC. The chain employs TRBV7-9 and TRBJ2-1; D is perhaps TRBD1 or TRBD2 (6 bases each). CDR1 SEHNR and CDR2 FQNEAQ come from the germline V gene (reference sequence). V was cut by 10 bases and J by 2 bases, with 18 bases left in between. The CDR3 has 15 amino acids.

This chain connects TRBV20-1 to TRBJ2-2; unclear D gene. Looked up from germline, CDR1 is DFQATT and CDR2 is SNEGSKA (reference sequence). The CDR3 loop spans 13 amino acids. Trimming removed 3 bases from V and 2 bases from J, with 7 bases in between. The CDR3 DNA is TGCAGTGCTAGTGGTGATAACACCGGGGAGCTGTTTTTT. It codes for CSASGDNTGELFF.

This clonotype was picked up a small number of times. The chain is built from TRBV5-1 and TRBJ2-1; 9 bases map to TRBD2. The CDR3 contains 16 residues. The V and J ends lost 0 bases and 9 bases, in that order; junction bases with no gene match: 10. Looked up from germline, CDR1 is SGHRS and CDR2 is YFSETQ. Here the CDR3 DNA reads TGCGCCAGCAGCTTGGACCCAGCGGGGGGAATCGGTGAGCAGTTCTTC. This translates into CASSLDPAGGIGEQFF.

The genes are TRBV6-1 and TRBJ1-2, with D possibly matching TRBD1 (6 bases). Trimming shortened V by 6 bases and J by 4 bases, and 9 bases separated the two germline ends. The CDR3 loop spans 12 amino acids. Germline V gene data show CDR1 as MNHNS and CDR2 as SASEGT. In nucleotides, the CDR3 is TGTGCCAGCAGAACAGGGTCCTATGGCTACACCTTC. Its translation: CASRTGSYGYTF.

This clonotype has more than one count but fewer than ten. The chain combines TRBV4-1 with TRBJ2-3; tentatively, D is TRBD1 (5 bases). Germline V gene data show CDR1 as MGHRA and CDR2 as YSYEKL. The length of the CDR3 is 15 residues. Trimming took off 0 bases at V and 4 bases at J, with 11 bases between the two ends. The DNA for the CDR3 is TGCGCCAGCAGCCAAGAGAACAGGAGCCCAGATACGCAGTATTTT. Translated: CASSQENRSPDTQYF.

The sample holds a few counts of this clonotype. V is TRBV4-2 and J is TRBJ2-7; 9 bases are shared with TRBD1. Trimming at V came to 3 bases and at J to 2 bases, leaving 2 bases not matched to a gene. CDR1 and CDR2 (germline): LGHNA, YNFKEQ. There are 14 residues in the CDR3. CDR3 DNA: TGTGCCAGCAGCCAGGGGACAGGGCCCTACGAGCAGTACTTC. Translated: CASSQGTGPYEQYF.

This clonotype has only a few counts. The chain combines TRBV5-4 with TRBJ2-3, with 10 bases matching TRBD1. The V segment lost 0 bases and the J segment 6 bases; nucleotides outside the gene matches: 10. Germline V gives CDR1 SGHNT, CDR2 YYREEE (reference sequence). There are 17 residues in the CDR3. CDR3 DNA sequence: TGTGCCAGCAGCTTGGCGATCGGGACAGGGGTCCCGGATACGCAGTATTTT. Encoded protein: CASSLAIGTGVPDTQYF.

V is TRBV7-2 and J is TRBJ2-5; D uncertain. Germline CDR1 is SGHTA and CDR2 is FQGNSA. V gave up 3 bases and J gave up 1 base, with 9 bases separating them. The length of the CDR3 is 14 residues. DNA of the CDR3: TGTGCCAGCAGCTTTACACACGGCCAAGAGACCCAGTACTTC. The encoded protein is CASSFTHGQETQYF.

This clonotype was counted only a few times. The CDR3 DNA follows: TGTGCCAGCGAGACAGCCTCACTCGGAAACACCATATATTTT. This codes for CASETASLGNTIYF. The V call is TRBV6-1, the J call TRBJ1-3; perhaps TRBD1 as D (5 bases). Between the trimmed V and J ends, which lost 8 bases and 4 bases, there was a span of 15 bases. This CDR3 spans 14 amino acids. Germline loops: CDR1 MNHNS, CDR2 SASEGT.

The CDR3 nucleotides read TGCGCCAGCAGCCAAGATGCGGCTAGTGCCACAGATACGCAGTATTTT. Amino acids: CASSQDAASATDTQYF. The J gene is TRBJ2-3, the V gene TRBV4-1; D unclear. The CDR3 is made up of 16 amino acids. Trimming stripped 0 bases from V and 2 bases from J, with 12 bases between. Germline V gene lookup returns CDR1 MGHRA and CDR2 YSYEKL.

This clonotype was seen only a few times. The rearrangement uses TRBV4-2 and TRBJ2-1, with D maybe TRBD2 (5 bases). Between the trimmed V and J ends, which lost 1 base and 7 bases, there was a span of 11 bases. Germline V gives CDR1 LGHNA, CDR2 YNFKEQ. This CDR3 has 14 residues. The CDR3: CASSQVGVGNEQFF. Here the CDR3 DNA reads TGTGCCAGCAGCCAAGTGGGAGTCGGAAATGAGCAGTTCTTC.

This clonotype was detected a few times. The chain has TRBV7-9 and TRBJ2-3; 14 positions match TRBD2. The junction had 3 bases not matched to a gene; V was cut back by 3 bases and J by 4 bases. The CDR3 is 16 residues long. CDR1 and CDR2 from the germline V gene are SEHNR and FQNEAQ (reference sequence). CDR3: CASSFGLAGGSDTQYF. In DNA, the CDR3 is TGTGCCAGCAGCTTTGGACTAGCGGGAGGTTCAGATACGCAGTATTTT.

This clonotype was seen many times. The rearrangement joins TRBV6-1 to TRBJ1-2; 7 bases align to TRBD1. Germline V gene data show CDR1 as MNHNS and CDR2 as SASEGT. This CDR3 has 13 amino acids. Germline trimming cut 5 bases from V and 7 bases from J; bases unmatched to any gene: 7. CDR3 sequence: CASSLPGQSGYTF. The DNA for the CDR3 is TGTGCCAGCAGTTTGCCGGGACAGTCTGGCTACACCTTC.

Comment on this clonotype: One junction end does not reproduce the germline sequence, and a read error may be involved. V usage is TRBV2 and J usage is TRBJ1-2; D is possibly TRBD1 (5 bases). The CDR3 has 17 residues. CDR1 is SNHLY, CDR2 FYNNEI, per germline. CDR3 loop: CASSEELAGRVDYGHTF. The CDR3 region has the DNA TGTGCCAGCAGCGAAGAGCTCGCAGGGCGGGTAGACTATGGCCACACCTTC.

At least ten counts were recorded for this clonotype. The V and J genes are TRBV27 and TRBJ2-5; unclear D gene. CDR3 size: 13 residues. The V end was cut by 4 bases, the J end by 6 bases, with 12 bases between. Germline V CDR1 and CDR2: MNHEY, SMNVEV (reference sequence). CDR3 region: CASSSLGMKTQYF. The CDR3 region has the DNA TGTGCCAGCAGTTCCCTGGGGATGAAGACCCAGTACTTC.

The chain uses TRBV20-1 and TRBJ1-3, with 9 bases identical to TRBD1. The CDR3 loop spans 14 amino acids. The trim removed 5 bases at V and 3 bases at J, leaving 5 bases unmatched. The germline V gene encodes CDR1 DFQATT and CDR2 SNEGSKA (reference sequence). CDR3 residues: CSAAQGAGGNTIYF. CDR3 nucleotides: TGCAGTGCTGCACAGGGGGCTGGTGGAAACACCATATATTTT.

The chain combines TRBV6-2 or TRBV6-3 with TRBJ2-7; 9 nucleotides match TRBD2. Losses at the gene ends were 2 bases for V and 3 bases for J; bases not matched to a gene: 5. The V gene's germline CDR1 is MNHEY and CDR2 SVGEGT. There are 15 residues in the CDR3. As DNA, the CDR3 is TGTGCCAGCAGTTACGAGGCGGGAGGGGACTACGAGCAGTACTTC. Protein product: CASSYEAGGDYEQYF.

The table lists this clonotype with a count of one. This chain uses TRBV20-1 with TRBJ2-3, with D possibly being TRBD1 (5 bases). V lost 0 bases and J 1 base, leaving 20 bases between the germline ends. The CDR3 length is 18 residues. From germline, CDR1 is DFQATT and CDR2 SNEGSKA (reference sequence). In DNA form, the CDR3 reads TGCAGTGCTAGAGATATCGAGGCAGGGAATTATGGCACAGATACGCAGTATTTT. It codes for CSARDIEAGNYGTDTQYF.

This clonotype was observed a handful of times. This chain joins TRBV6-1 and TRBJ2-7, with TRBD2 matching 11 bases. The CDR3 is 14 residues long. CDR1 and CDR2 from the germline V gene are MNHNS and SASEGT. V lost 8 bases to trimming and J lost 2 bases; unmatched junction nucleotides: 5. CDR3 in amino acids: CASALAGGTYEQYF. The CDR3 region has the DNA TGTGCCAGCGCCCTAGCGGGGGGAACCTACGAGCAGTACTTC.

V and J are TRBV2 and TRBJ1-1; 7 bases align to TRBD1. The CDR3 covers 14 residues. The trim removed 8 bases at V and 4 bases at J, leaving 10 bases unmatched. Germline CDR1 and CDR2: SNHLY and FYNNEI. CDR3 sequence (DNA): TGTGCCAGCGTAGGGGACAGCCTTAGCACTGAAGCTTTCTTT. This sequence encodes CASVGDSLSTEAFF.

Only a few counts were recorded for this clonotype. The chain links TRBV20-1 to TRBJ2-3; D might be TRBD2 (5 bases). From germline, CDR1 is DFQATT and CDR2 SNEGSKA (reference sequence). With 0 bases removed from V and 1 base from J, the gap between germline ends came to 8 bases. There are 14 residues in the CDR3. DNA of the CDR3: TGCAGTGCTAGAGATCGAGCGGGCACAGATACGCAGTATTTT. Protein: CSARDRAGTDTQYF.

This clonotype was recorded at least ten times. The chain combines TRBV4-1 with TRBJ2-7; TRBD2 agrees at 7 bases. This CDR3 spans 13 amino acids. Trimming cost V 2 bases and J 3 bases; bases outside gene matches: 1. Germline assignment: CDR1 MGHRA and CDR2 YSYEKL. The CDR3 sequence is CASSQREDYEQYF. As DNA, the CDR3 is TGCGCCAGCAGCCAACGGGAGGACTACGAGCAGTACTTC.

The chain combines TRBV9 with TRBJ2-1; D not certain. This CDR3 is built from 15 residues. V was trimmed by 0 bases and J by 3 bases, leaving 10 bases between them. Per germline, CDR1 SGDLS and CDR2 YYNGEE. As DNA, the CDR3 is TGTGCCAGCAGCGTAGACCCCTGGGGCTACAATGAGCAGTTCTTC. Residues: CASSVDPWGYNEQFF.

This clonotype was observed a few times. The rearrangement joins TRBV7-9 to TRBJ2-7; D is ambiguous. CDR1 is SEHNR, CDR2 FQNEAQ, per germline (reference sequence). Trimming pared 2 bases from V and 2 bases from J, leaving 1 base between. The CDR3 runs to 11 residues. CDR3 sequence (DNA): TGTGCCAGCAGCTTACCCTACGAGCAGTACTTC. This encodes CASSLPYEQYF.